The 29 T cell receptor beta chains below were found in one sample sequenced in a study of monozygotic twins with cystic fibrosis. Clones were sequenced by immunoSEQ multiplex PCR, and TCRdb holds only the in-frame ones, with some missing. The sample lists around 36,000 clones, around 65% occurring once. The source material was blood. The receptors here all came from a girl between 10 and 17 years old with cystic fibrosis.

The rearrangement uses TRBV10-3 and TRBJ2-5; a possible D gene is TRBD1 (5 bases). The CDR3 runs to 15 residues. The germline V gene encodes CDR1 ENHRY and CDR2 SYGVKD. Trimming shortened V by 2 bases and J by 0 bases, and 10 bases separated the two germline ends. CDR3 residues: CAISENKGYQETQYF. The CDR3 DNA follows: TGTGCCATCAGTGAGAACAAGGGGTACCAAGAGACCCAGTACTTC.

CDR3 in amino acids: CASSIGTSGTRDTQYF. In DNA, the CDR3 is TGTGCCAGTAGTATCGGGACTAGCGGGACCCGAGATACGCAGTATTTT. This chain joins TRBV19 and TRBJ2-3; TRBD2 agrees at 13 bases. The CDR3 is 16 amino acids. Germline V lookup: CDR1 LNHDA, CDR2 SQIVND (reference sequence). V was clipped by 3 bases and J by 5 bases; unmatched bases: 5.

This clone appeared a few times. The CDR3 region has the DNA TGTGCCAGCAGTGAGTATCACGACATGAACACTGAAGCTTTCTTT. Its translation is CASSEYHDMNTEAFF. The chain joins TRBV6-1 to TRBJ1-1; D unresolved. The germline V and J ends were trimmed by 3 bases and 0 bases, with 11 bases remaining between them. The CDR3 contains 15 residues. Germline loops: CDR1 MNHNS, CDR2 SASEGT.

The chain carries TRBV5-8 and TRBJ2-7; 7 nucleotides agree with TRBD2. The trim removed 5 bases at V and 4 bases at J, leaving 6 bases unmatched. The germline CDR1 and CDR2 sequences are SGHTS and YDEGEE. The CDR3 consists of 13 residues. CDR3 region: CASREVAGYEQYF. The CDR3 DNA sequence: TGTGCCAGCAGAGAGGTAGCGGGTTACGAGCAGTACTTC.

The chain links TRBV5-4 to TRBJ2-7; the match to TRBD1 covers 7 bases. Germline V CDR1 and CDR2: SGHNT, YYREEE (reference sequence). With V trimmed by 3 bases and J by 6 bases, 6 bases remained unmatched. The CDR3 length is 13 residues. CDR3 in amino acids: CASSYDREGEQYF. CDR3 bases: TGTGCCAGCAGCTATGACAGGGAAGGCGAGCAGTACTTC.

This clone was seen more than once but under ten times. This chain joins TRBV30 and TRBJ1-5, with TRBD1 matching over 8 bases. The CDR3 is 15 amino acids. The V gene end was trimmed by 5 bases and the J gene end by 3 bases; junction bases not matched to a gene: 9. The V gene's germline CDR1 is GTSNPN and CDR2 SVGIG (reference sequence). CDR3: CAWSRGQVNNQPQHF. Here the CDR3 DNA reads TGTGCCTGGTCCAGGGGACAGGTTAACAATCAGCCCCAGCATTTT.

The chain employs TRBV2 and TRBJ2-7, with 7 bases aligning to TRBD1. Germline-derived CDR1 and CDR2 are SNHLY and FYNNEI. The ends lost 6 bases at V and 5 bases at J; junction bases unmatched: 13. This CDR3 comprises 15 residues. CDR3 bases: TGTGCCAGCAGGGCGACAGGGAAGGGGTACCACGAGCAGTACGTC. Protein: CASRATGKGYHEQYV.

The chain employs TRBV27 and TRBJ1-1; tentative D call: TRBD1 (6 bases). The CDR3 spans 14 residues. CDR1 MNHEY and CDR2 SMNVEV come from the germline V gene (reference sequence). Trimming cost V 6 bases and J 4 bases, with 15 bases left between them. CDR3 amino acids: CASRRGGLSTEAFF. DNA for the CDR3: TGTGCCAGCAGGAGGGGGGGATTAAGCACTGAAGCTTTCTTT.

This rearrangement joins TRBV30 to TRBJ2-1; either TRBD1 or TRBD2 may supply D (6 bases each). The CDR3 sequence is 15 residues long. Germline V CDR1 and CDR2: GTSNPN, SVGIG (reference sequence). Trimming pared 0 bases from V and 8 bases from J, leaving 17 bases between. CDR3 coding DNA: TGTGCCTGGAGTGTAGTCGCAAGGGGGGTCGATGAGCAGTTCTTC. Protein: CAWSVVARGVDEQFF.

In nucleotides, the CDR3 is TGTGCCAGTGGGACTTATTGGGTCGGGGAGCTGTTTTTT. Its translation is CASGTYWVGELFF. The rearrangement uses TRBV6-1 and TRBJ2-2, with a weak D call TRBD2 (6 bases). The CDR3 is made up of 13 amino acids. The ends were cut back, 9 bases at V and 7 bases at J, with 15 bases in the middle. Germline CDR1 is MNHNS and CDR2 is SASEGT.

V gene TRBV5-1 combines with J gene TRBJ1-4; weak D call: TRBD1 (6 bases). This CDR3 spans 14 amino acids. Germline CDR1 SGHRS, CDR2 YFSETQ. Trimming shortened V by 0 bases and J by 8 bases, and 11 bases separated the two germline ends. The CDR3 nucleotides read TGCGCCAGCAGCTTGGATGGGGGCGGGGAAAAACTGTTTTTT. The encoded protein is CASSLDGGGEKLFF.

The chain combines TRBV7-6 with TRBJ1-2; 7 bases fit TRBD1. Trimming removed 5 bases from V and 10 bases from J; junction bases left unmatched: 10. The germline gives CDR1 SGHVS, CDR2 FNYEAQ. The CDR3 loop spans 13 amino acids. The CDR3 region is CASSIPGTAFYTF. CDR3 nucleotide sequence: TGTGCCAGCAGCATCCCCGGGACAGCGTTCTACACCTTC.

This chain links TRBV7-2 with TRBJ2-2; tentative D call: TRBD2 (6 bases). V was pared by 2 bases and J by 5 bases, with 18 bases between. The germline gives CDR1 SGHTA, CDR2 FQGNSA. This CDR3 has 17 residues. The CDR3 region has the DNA TGTGCCAGCAGCTTACGTCCGGTGGGAGGCTTAACCGGGGAGCTGTTTTTT. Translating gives CASSLRPVGGLTGELFF.

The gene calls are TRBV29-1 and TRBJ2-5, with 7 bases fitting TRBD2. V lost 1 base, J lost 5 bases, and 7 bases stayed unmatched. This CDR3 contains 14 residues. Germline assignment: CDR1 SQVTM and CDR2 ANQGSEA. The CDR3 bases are TGCAGCGTTGAAGCTGGGGCCGGGAGGGAGACCCAGTACTTC. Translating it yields CSVEAGAGRETQYF. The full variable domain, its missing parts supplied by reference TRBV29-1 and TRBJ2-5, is SAVISQKPSRDICQRGTSLTIQCQVDSQVTMMFWYRQQPGQSLTLIATANQGSEATYESGFVIDKFPISRPNLTFSTLTVSNMSPEDSSIYLCSVEAGAGRETQYFGPGTRLLVL.

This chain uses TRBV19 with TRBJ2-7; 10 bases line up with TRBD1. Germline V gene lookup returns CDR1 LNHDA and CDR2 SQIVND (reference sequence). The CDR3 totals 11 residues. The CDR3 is CASSTSGTGEV. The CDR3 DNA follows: TGTGCCAGTAGTACCTCCGGGACAGGGGAAGTC.

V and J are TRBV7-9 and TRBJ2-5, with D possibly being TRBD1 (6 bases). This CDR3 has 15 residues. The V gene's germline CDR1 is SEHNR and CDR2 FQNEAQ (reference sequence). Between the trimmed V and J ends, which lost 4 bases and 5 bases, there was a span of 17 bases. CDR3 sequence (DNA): TGTGCCAGCAGCTCAACTCAGGGGAGACCTGAGACCCAGTACTTC. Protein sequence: CASSSTQGRPETQYF.

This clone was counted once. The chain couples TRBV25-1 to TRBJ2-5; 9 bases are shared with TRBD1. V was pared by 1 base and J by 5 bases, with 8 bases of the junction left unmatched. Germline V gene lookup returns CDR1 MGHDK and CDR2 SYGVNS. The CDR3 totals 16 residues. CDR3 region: CASSELRGQGRETQYF. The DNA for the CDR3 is TGTGCCAGCAGTGAATTAAGGGGACAGGGTAGGGAGACCCAGTACTTC. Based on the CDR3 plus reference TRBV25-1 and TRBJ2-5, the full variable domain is EADIYQTPRYLVIGTGKKITLECSQTMGHDKMYWYQQDPGMELHLIHYSYGVNSTEKGDLSSESTVSRIRTEHFPLTLESARPSHTSQYLCASSELRGQGRETQYFGPGTRLLVL.

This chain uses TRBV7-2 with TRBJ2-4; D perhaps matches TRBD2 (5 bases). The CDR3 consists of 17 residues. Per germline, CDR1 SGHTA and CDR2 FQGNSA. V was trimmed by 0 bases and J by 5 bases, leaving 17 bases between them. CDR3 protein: CASSLALRALQQNIQYF. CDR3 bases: TGTGCCAGCAGCTTAGCGCTGCGGGCCCTTCAGCAAAACATTCAGTACTTC.

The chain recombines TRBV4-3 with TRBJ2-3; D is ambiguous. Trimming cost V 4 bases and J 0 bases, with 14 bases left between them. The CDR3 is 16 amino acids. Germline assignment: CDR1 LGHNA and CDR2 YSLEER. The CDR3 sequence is CASSPRNSASTDTQYF. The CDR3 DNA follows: TGCGCCAGCAGCCCCAGAAACAGCGCCAGCACAGATACGCAGTATTTT.

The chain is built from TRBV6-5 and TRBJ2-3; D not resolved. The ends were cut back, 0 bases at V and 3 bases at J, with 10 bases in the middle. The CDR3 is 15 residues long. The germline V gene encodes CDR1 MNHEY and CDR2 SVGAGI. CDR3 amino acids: CASSYSTPRTDTQYF. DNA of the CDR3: TGTGCCAGCAGTTACTCGACTCCAAGGACAGATACGCAGTATTTT.

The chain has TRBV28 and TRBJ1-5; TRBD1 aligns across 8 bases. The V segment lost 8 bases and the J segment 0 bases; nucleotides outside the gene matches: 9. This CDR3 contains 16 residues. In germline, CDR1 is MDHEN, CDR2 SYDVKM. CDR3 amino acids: CASRKGQVFSNQPQHF. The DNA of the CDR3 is TGTGCCAGCCGGAAGGGACAGGTCTTTAGCAATCAGCCCCAGCATTTT.

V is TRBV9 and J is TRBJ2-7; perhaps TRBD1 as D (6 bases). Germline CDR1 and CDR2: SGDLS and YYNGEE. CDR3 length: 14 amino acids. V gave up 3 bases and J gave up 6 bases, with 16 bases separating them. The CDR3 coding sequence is TGTGCCAGCAGCGCGCTCCCGGGACACTCCGAGCAGTACTTC. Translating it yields CASSALPGHSEQYF.

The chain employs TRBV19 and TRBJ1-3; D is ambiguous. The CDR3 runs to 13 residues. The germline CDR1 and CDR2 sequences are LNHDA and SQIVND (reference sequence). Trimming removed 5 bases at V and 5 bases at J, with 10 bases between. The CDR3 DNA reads TGTGCCAGTAGTCTCCAGTTACGAAACACCATATATTTT. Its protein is CASSLQLRNTIYF.

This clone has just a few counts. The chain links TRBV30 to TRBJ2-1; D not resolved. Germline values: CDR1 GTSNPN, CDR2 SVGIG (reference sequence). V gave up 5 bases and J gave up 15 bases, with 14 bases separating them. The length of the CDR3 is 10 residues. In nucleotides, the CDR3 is TGTGCCTGGCCATCCCCTTTGGCGTTCTTC. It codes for CAWPSPLAFF.

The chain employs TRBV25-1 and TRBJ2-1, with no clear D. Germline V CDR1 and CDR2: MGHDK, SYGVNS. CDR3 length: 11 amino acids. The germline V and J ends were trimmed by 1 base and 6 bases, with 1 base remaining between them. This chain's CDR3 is CASSESNEQFF. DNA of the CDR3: TGTGCCAGCAGTGAATCCAATGAGCAGTTCTTC. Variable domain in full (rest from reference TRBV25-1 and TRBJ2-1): EADIYQTPRYLVIGTGKKITLECSQTMGHDKMYWYQQDPGMELHLIHYSYGVNSTEKGDLSSESTVSRIRTEHFPLTLESARPSHTSQYLCASSESNEQFFGPGTRLTVL.

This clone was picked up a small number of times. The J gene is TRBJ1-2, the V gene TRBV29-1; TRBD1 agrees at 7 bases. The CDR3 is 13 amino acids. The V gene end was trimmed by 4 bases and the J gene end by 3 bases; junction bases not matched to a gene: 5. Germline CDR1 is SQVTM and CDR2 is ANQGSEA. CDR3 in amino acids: CSVASGGHYGYTF. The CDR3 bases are TGCAGCGTTGCCTCAGGGGGTCACTATGGCTACACCTTC.

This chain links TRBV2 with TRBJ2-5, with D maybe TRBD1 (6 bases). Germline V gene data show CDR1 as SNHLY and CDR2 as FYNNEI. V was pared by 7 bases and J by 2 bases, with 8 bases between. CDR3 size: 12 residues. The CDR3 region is CASTGQQETQYF. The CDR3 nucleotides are TGTGCCAGCACCGGACAGCAAGAGACCCAGTACTTC.

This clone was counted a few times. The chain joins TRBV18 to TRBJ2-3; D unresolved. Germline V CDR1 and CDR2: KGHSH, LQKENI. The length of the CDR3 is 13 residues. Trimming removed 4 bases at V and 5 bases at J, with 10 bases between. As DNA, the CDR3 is TGTGCCAGCTCACGTCAAGCAGGAGATACGCAGTATTTT. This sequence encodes CASSRQAGDTQYF.

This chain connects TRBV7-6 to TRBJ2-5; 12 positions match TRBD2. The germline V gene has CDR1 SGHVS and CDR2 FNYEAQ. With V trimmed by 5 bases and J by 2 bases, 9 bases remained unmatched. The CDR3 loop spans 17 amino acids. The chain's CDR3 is CASSPRNGLAGQETQYF. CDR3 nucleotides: TGTGCCAGCAGCCCAAGGAACGGACTAGCGGGGCAAGAGACCCAGTACTTC.